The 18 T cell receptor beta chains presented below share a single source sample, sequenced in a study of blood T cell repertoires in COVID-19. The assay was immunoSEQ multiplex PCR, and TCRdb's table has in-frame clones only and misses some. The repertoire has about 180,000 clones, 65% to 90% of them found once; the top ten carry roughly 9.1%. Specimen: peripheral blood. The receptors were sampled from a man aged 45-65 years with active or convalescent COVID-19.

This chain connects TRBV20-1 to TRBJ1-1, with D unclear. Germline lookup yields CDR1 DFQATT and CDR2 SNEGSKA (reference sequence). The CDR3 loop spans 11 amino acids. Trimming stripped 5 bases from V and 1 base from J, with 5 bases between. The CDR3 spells CSAHGNTEAFF. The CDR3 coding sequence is TGCAGTGCTCACGGGAACACTGAAGCTTTCTTT.

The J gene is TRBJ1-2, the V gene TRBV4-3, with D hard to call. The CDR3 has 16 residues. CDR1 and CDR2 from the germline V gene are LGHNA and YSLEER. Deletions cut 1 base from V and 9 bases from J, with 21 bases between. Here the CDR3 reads CASSQGTWEKQQRYTF. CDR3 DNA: TGCGCCAGCAGCCAAGGGACCTGGGAGAAACAGCAGCGCTACACCTTC.

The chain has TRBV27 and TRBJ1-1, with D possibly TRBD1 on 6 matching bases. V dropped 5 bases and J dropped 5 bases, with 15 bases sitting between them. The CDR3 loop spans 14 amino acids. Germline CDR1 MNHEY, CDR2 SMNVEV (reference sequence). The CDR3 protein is CASSRPGVGTEAFF. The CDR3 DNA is TGTGCCAGCAGTCGCCCAGGGGTCGGGACTGAAGCTTTCTTT.

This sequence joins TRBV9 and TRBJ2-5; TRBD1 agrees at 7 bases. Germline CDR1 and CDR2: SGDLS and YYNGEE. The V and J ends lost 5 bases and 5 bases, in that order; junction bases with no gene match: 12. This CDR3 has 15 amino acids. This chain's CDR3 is CASSKDRVVWETQYF. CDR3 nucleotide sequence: TGTGCCAGCAGTAAAGACAGGGTAGTATGGGAGACCCAGTACTTC.

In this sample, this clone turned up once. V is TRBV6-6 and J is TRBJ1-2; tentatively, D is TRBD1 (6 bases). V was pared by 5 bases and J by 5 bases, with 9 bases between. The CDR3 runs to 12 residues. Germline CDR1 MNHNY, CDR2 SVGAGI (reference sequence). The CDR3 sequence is CASSTGYYGYTF. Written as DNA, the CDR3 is TGTGCCAGCAGTACAGGGTATTATGGCTACACCTTC.

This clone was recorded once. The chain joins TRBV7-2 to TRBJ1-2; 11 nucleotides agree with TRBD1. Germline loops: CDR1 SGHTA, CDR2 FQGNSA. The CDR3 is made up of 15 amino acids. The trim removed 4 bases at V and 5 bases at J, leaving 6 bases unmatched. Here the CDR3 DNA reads TGTGCCAGCAGCTCTCCGGGACAGGGGGGATATGGCTACACCTTC. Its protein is CASSSPGQGGYGYTF.

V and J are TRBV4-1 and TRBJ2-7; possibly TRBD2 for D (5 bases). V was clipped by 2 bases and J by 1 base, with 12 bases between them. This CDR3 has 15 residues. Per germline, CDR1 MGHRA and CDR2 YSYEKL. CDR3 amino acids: CASSQNIAPSYEQYF. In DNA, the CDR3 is TGCGCCAGCAGCCAAAACATAGCGCCATCCTACGAGCAGTACTTC.

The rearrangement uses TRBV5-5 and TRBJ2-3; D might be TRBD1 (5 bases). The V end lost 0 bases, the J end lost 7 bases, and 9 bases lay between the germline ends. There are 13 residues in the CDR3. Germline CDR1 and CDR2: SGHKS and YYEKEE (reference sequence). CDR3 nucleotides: TGTGCCAGCAGCTTGGAATGGGGCAATACGCAGTATTTT. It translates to CASSLEWGNTQYF.

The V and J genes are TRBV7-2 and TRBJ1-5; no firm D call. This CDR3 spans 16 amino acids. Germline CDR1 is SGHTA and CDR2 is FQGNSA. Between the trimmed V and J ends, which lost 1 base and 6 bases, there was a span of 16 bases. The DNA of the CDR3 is TGTGCCAGCAGCTTAGAGGTCGGACTTCCAACTCAGCCCCAGCATTTT. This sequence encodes CASSLEVGLPTQPQHF.

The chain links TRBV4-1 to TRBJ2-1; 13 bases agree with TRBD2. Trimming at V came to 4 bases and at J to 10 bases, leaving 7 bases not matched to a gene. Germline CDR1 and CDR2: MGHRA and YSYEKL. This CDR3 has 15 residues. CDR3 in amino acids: CASSRGLAGAGEQFF. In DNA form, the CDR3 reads TGCGCCAGCAGCCGCGGACTAGCGGGAGCTGGGGAGCAGTTCTTC.

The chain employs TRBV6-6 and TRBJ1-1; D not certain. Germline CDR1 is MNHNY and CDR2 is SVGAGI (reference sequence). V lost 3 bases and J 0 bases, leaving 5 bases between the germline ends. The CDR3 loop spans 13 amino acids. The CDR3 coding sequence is TGTGCCAGCAGTTATCCTATGAACACTGAAGCTTTCTTT. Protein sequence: CASSYPMNTEAFF.

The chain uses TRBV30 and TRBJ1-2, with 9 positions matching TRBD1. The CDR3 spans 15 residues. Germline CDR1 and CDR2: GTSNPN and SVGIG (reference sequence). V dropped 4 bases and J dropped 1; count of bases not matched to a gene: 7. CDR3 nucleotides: TGTGCCTGGACCGGGACAGGGATTTTTAACTATGGCTACACCTTC. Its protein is CAWTGTGIFNYGYTF.

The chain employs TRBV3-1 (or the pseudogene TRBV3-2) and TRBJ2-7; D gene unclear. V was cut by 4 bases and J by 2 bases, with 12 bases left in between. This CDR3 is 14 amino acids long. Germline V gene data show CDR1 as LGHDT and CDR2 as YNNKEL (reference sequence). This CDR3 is CASSLGAATYEQYF. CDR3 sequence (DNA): TGTGCCAGCAGCCTCGGCGCGGCGACCTACGAGCAGTACTTC.

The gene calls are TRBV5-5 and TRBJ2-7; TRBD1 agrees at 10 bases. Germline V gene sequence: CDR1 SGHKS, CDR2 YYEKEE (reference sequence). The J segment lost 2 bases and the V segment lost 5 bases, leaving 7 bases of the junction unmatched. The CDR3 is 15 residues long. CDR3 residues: CASSPDGQGAYEQYF. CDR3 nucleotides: TGTGCCAGCAGTCCGGACGGACAGGGGGCCTACGAGCAGTACTTC.

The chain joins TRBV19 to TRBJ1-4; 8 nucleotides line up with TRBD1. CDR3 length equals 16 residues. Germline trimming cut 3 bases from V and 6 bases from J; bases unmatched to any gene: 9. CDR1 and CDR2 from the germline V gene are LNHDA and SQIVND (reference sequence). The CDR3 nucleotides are TGTGCCAGTAGTATCGGGCTGACAGGGGCCGATGAAAAACTGTTTTTT. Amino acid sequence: CASSIGLTGADEKLFF.

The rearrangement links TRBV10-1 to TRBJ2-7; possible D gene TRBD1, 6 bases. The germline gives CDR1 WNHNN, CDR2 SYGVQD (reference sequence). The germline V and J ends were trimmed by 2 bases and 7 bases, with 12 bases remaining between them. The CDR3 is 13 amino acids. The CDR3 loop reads CASSETERGEQYF. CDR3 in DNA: TGCGCCAGCAGTGAGACCGAAAGGGGGGAGCAGTACTTC.

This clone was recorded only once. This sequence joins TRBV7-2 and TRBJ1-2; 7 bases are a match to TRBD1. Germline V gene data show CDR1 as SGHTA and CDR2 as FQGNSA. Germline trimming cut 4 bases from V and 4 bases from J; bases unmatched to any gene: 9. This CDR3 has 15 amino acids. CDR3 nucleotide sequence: TGTGCCAGCAGCTCCCCTGGCGGACAGGTCTATGGCTACACCTTC. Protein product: CASSSPGGQVYGYTF.

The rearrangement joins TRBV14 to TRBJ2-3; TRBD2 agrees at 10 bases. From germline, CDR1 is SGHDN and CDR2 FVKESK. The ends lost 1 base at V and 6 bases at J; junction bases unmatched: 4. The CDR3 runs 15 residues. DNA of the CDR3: TGTGCCAGCAGCCAAGCAGCGGGAGGGATCGATACGCAGTATTTT. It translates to CASSQAAGGIDTQYF.